The T cell receptor beta chain under discussion was sequenced for a study of blood T cell repertoires in COVID-19. The junction had 1 base not matched to a gene; V was cut back by 1 base and J by 3 bases. Per germline, CDR1 SNHLY and CDR2 FYNNEI. This CDR3 is built from 14 residues. Original processing notes: By means of reference gene primer amplification, nucleated cell counts were estimated. The data were produced by immunoSEQ multiplex PCR, yet TCRdb's version contains in-frame clones alone and is incomplete. Clone size and V and J calls were adopted from that table, with D and trimming inferred from the DNA. The table has about 300,000 clones, about 90% seen once; the top ten hold around 1.9%.

The chain recombines TRBV2 with TRBJ2-5; 8 positions match TRBD1. This clonotype was obtained from a woman aged 30 to 39 with COVID-19, enrolled during active disease. The sequencing sample was made of peripheral blood. Here the CDR3 DNA reads TGTGCCAGCAGTGAAGAGACAGGGGAAGAGACCCAGTACTTC. Translated: CASSEETGEETQYF.